This T cell receptor (beta chain) was obtained from a study of OX40 agonist ivuxolimab in advanced cancers. Turning to the overall study: Ivuxolimab, which targeted the costimulatory receptor OX40 (CD134), was an agonistic, fully human IgG2 monoclonal antibody. Of the approximately 50 dose-escalation patients, hepatocellular carcinoma was present in 19, melanoma in some 15, renal cell carcinoma in 9 and head and neck cancer in 9. The monotherapy dose-escalation portion (N ≈ 57 patients) of the phase I ivuxolimab trial is reported in the paper. Intravenous ivuxolimab was administered to patients every 2 weeks at six dose levels: 0.01, 0.1, 0.3, 1.5, 3 and 10 mg/kg. Three dose-escalation patients achieved partial responses, one with hepatocellular carcinoma and two with cutaneous melanoma. Patients were allowed to have had prior anti-PD-1, anti-PD-L1 or anti-CTLA-4 therapy, and approximately 40% of the dose-escalation patients had been treated with checkpoint inhibitors. The purpose of peripheral TCRbeta sequencing was to test whether ivuxolimab changed TCR sequence diversity and led to clonal T-cell expansion. In the dose-escalation cohort, 82.7% of patients were male, and the mean age was around 65 years with a range of roughly 20 to 80. On the study overall, not on this receptor specifically: In the 0.1-3.0 mg/kg groups, partial responders were among the patients with the lowest normalized peripheral clonal expansion, particularly in CD8+ T cells. Low levels of normalized T-cell clonal expansion were also seen in some nonresponding patients. After ivuxolimab, more expanded clones were found on average in CD8+ T cells than in CD4+ T cells. The antigen specificity of the peripheral T cells that underwent clonal expansion was not determined. At doses of 0.1 to 3.0 mg/kg, clonal expansion of both CD4+ and CD8+ blood T cells was observed from baseline to week 6.

The CDR3 numbers 14 residues from cysteine through phenylalanine. The retained sequence is limited to the CDR3, 42 bases, with the frame set at the first base. V is clipped by 4 bases and J by 4 bases, and the sequence between their germline boundaries is 10 bases long. The germline V gene yields LGHNA for CDR1 and YNFKEQ for CDR2. Patients with autoimmune disease history or receiving systemic immunosuppression were excluded from the trial. Peripheral blood for TCR sequencing was collected from all dose cohorts at baseline, on cycle 4 day 1, and on cycle 7 day 1. Samples were obtained from an open-label, multicenter, first-in-human phase I dose-escalation trial of ivuxolimab. Adults with locally advanced or metastatic melanoma, renal cell, hepatocellular, or head and neck squamous cell carcinoma were enrolled in the trial. CD4+ and CD8+ T cells were sorted separately from peripheral blood before TCR sequencing.

Genomic DNA was extracted from sorted cells for sequencing of the TCRbeta CDR3 region. TCRbeta CDR3 regions were sequenced using the immunoSEQ Assay. TCRdb mirrors the immuneACCESS table, restricted to in-frame sequences. Some clones are absent from its copies; in checked studies, under half trace to an unresolved V gene, and the reason for the others is unknown. This sample lists 66,000 or so clones; 80% to 85% were detected once. The ten largest clones represent 4.4% of the sample. This clone has only one observation. Its specific antigen is unknown. There are no base qualities to consult, and no much larger clone falls within one base.

The source material was CD4+ or CD8+ T cells sorted from blood, sampled in a trial of the OX40 agonist ivuxolimab. The sequence links TRBV4-2 to TRBJ1-4; a weak D assignment points to TRBD1 (5 bases agree). The source is an adult with an advanced solid tumor such as melanoma, head and neck, liver or kidney cancer. The CDR3 loop reads CASSPRDGNEKLFF. The bases read TGTGCCAGCAGCCCCCGGGACGGTAATGAAAAACTGTTTTTT.